Presented here are 25 T cell receptor beta chains from one specimen sequenced in a study of T cells in Graves' hyperthyroidism and ophthalmopathy. RNA transcripts served as the template for amplifying TCR beta CDR3 regions. Primed by the HTBI set, a first-round RT-PCR was run on the TCR CDR3. One entry per CDR3 protein, called by TCRdb with MiXCR from the multiplex PCR reads. The sample has some 700,000 distinct CDR3 sequences, around 16% seen once. Sequenced: blood. These receptors all come from a man between 45 and 60 years old with Graves' hyperthyroidism.

The chain joins TRBV30 to TRBJ2-7; maybe TRBD2 (5 bases). The CDR3 covers 11 residues. V was cut by 4 bases and J by 3 bases, with 7 bases left in between. CDR1 GTSNPN and CDR2 SVGIG come from the germline V gene (reference sequence). For the CDR3, the DNA is TGTGCCTGGATTCGGGACTACGAGCAGTACTTC. It is translated as CAWIRDYEQYF.

Many counts were recorded for this clonotype. The rearrangement links TRBV2 to TRBJ2-1; TRBD2 might be the D (5 bases). CDR3 length equals 17 residues. Trimming shortened V by 2 bases and J by 3 bases, and 17 bases separated the two germline ends. Per germline, CDR1 SNHLY and CDR2 FYNNEI. CDR3 nucleotides: TGTGCCAGCAGTGAAAGGCGGGTTAGCCGAAACTACAATGAGCAGTTCTTC. Amino acid sequence: CASSERRVSRNYNEQFF.

This clonotype was picked up a small number of times. V is TRBV20-1 and J is TRBJ2-5; a weak D match, TRBD2 (6 bases). CDR3 length: 15 residues. The germline V gene encodes CDR1 DFQATT and CDR2 SNEGSKA (reference sequence). V was pared by 0 bases and J by 3 bases, with 14 bases between. In nucleotides, the CDR3 is TGCAGTGCTAGAGATCTGCTTTCGGGGGAAGAGACCCAGTACTTC. It codes for CSARDLLSGEETQYF.

This clonotype came up many times. The rearrangement uses TRBV12-3 or TRBV12-4 and TRBJ2-7; 11 positions match TRBD2. The CDR3 spans 14 residues. Trimming removed 3 bases from V and 4 bases from J; junction bases left unmatched: 2. The CDR3 DNA is TGTGCCAGCAGTTTTGGACTAGCGGGTTACGAGCAGTACTTC. Translating gives CASSFGLAGYEQYF.

This clonotype was recorded many times. The chain has TRBV12-3 or TRBV12-4 and TRBJ2-3; 7 nucleotides match TRBD2. CDR3 size: 15 residues. The junction had 5 bases not matched to a gene; V was cut back by 5 bases and J by 0 bases. The CDR3 nucleotides read TGTGCCAGCAGTCTGAGACTAGCTAGCACAGATACGCAGTATTTT. The encoded protein is CASSLRLASTDTQYF.

The V gene is TRBV25-1, the J gene TRBJ2-3, with D possibly matching TRBD1 (5 bases). This CDR3 spans 14 amino acids. V was shortened by 6 bases and J by 4 bases, with 14 bases between the two germline ends. In germline, CDR1 is MGHDK, CDR2 SYGVNS. This chain's CDR3 is CASRMRQGSDTQYF. The CDR3 region has the DNA TGTGCCAGCAGAATGCGGCAGGGCTCAGATACGCAGTATTTT.

The chain employs TRBV24-1 and TRBJ2-7; a weak D match, TRBD1 (5 bases). The germline CDR1 and CDR2 sequences are KGHDR and SFDVKD. V was trimmed by 5 bases and J by 2 bases, leaving 12 bases between them. The CDR3 has 14 residues. CDR3 coding DNA: TGTGCCACCAGTGTGGCAGGGAACCCCTACGAGCAGTACTTC. As protein: CATSVAGNPYEQYF.

This clonotype was seen a few times. V and J are TRBV6-2 or TRBV6-3 and TRBJ2-2; perhaps TRBD1 as D (6 bases). This CDR3 is 14 amino acids long. Deletions cut 2 bases from V and 7 bases from J, with 11 bases between. CDR1 is MNHEY, CDR2 SVGEGT, per germline. CDR3: CASSYGDNHGELFF. The CDR3 DNA sequence: TGTGCCAGCAGTTACGGGGACAACCACGGGGAGCTGTTTTTT.

This clonotype occurred many times. CDR3 amino acids: CASSTSRGKDGYTF. DNA of the CDR3: TGTGCCAGCAGCACATCCAGGGGGAAAGATGGCTACACCTTC. The chain joins TRBV7-2 to TRBJ1-2, with 7 bases that match TRBD1. The CDR3 extends over 14 amino acids. Germline assignment: CDR1 SGHTA and CDR2 FQGNSA. The trim removed 5 bases at V and 6 bases at J, leaving 9 bases unmatched.

This clonotype was observed at least ten times. This chain joins TRBV7-3 and TRBJ2-1; D uncertain. The CDR3 covers 16 residues. Trimming left V 2 bases short and J 3 bases short, with 14 bases between. From germline, CDR1 is SGHTA and CDR2 FQGTGA. The CDR3 DNA reads as TGTGCCAGCAGCTTATTTCACGGCACGAGCTACAATGAGCAGTTCTTC. This sequence encodes CASSLFHGTSYNEQFF.

This clonotype appeared a few times. V and J are TRBV29-1 and TRBJ2-7; TRBD2 aligns across 8 bases. The germline gives CDR1 SQVTM, CDR2 ANQGSEA. V dropped 4 bases and J dropped 2; count of bases not matched to a gene: 10. CDR3 length equals 15 residues. CDR3 residues: CSVGVSSGLAYEQYF. CDR3 coding DNA: TGCAGCGTTGGAGTTTCTAGCGGGTTAGCCTACGAGCAGTACTTC.

This clonotype has more than one count but fewer than ten. The rearrangement joins TRBV19 to TRBJ1-2; tentatively, D is TRBD1 (5 bases). Per germline, CDR1 LNHDA and CDR2 SQIVND (reference sequence). The CDR3 runs to 14 residues. V gave up 3 bases and J gave up 5 bases, with 13 bases separating them. CDR3 sequence (DNA): TGTGCCAGTAGTATCGAGGGGCCAACTTATGGCTACACCTTC. Encoded protein: CASSIEGPTYGYTF.

About this clonotype itself: A junction end diverges from the germline sequence, so it may reflect a read error. The chain joins TRBV5-4 to TRBJ1-1; 9 positions agree with TRBD1. Germline assignment: CDR1 SGHNT and CDR2 YYREEE (reference sequence). The CDR3 loop spans 13 amino acids. CDR3 sequence (DNA): TGTGCCAGCAGATTGGACAGGGGTACTGAAGCTTTCTTT. This codes for CASRLDRGTEAFF.

The chain joins TRBV20-1 to TRBJ2-3, with 10 bases matching TRBD2. This CDR3 has 16 residues. Germline assignment: CDR1 DFQATT and CDR2 SNEGSKA (reference sequence). Trimming removed 2 bases from V and 3 bases from J; junction bases left unmatched: 8. The CDR3 coding sequence is TGCAGTGCTAGACGGCTAGCGGGAGTAGTAACAGATACGCAGTATTTT. This gives the protein CSARRLAGVVTDTQYF.

This clonotype was counted at least ten times. CDR3 protein: CASSYSVGQVGETQYF. For the CDR3, the DNA is TGTGCCAGCAGTTACTCCGTGGGGCAGGTGGGAGAGACCCAGTACTTC. This chain links TRBV6-5 with TRBJ2-5; a weak D match, TRBD1 (5 bases). This CDR3 is built from 16 residues. Germline V CDR1 and CDR2: MNHEY, SVGAGI. The V gene lost 0 bases and the J gene lost 4 bases, with 15 bases spanning the gap.

The table lists this clonotype with a few counts. The conserved phenylalanine or tryptophan is not found at the CDR3 terminus, so this likely reflects a read error. The chain couples TRBV27 to TRBJ1-1; no definite D call. V dropped 6 bases and J dropped 4 bases, with 12 bases sitting between them. Germline V gives CDR1 MNHEY, CDR2 SMNVEV (reference sequence). This CDR3 has 13 residues. CDR3 region: CASRGMARTEAFS. The CDR3 DNA sequence: TGTGCCAGCAGGGGGATGGCCCGCACTGAAGCTTTCTCT.

This clonotype was found a few times. V is TRBV5-6 and J is TRBJ2-7, with TRBD2 identical over 9 bases. The CDR3 is 18 amino acids. The ends lost 5 bases at V and 4 bases at J; junction bases unmatched: 19. Germline V gene sequence: CDR1 SGHDT, CDR2 YYEEEE. CDR3 in amino acids: CASRGLAGEGWEFYEQYF. CDR3 DNA sequence: TGTGCCAGCAGAGGGTTAGCGGGAGAAGGTTGGGAGTTTTACGAGCAGTACTTC.

In its sample, this clonotype was seen many times. CDR3 residues: CASSIGEEREIPGELFF. DNA for the CDR3: TGTGCCAGTAGTATCGGCGAGGAGCGGGAGATACCCGGGGAGCTGTTTTTT. This chain uses TRBV19 with TRBJ2-2; 8 bases align to TRBD2. Germline V gene sequence: CDR1 LNHDA, CDR2 SQIVND (reference sequence). The CDR3 runs to 17 residues. The V segment lost 3 bases and the J segment 6 bases; nucleotides outside the gene matches: 12. Combining the CDR3 with reference TRBV19 and TRBJ2-2 gives the whole variable domain DGGITQSPKYLFRKEGQNVTLSCEQNLNHDAMYWYRQDPGQGLRLIYYSQIVNDFQKGDIAEGYSVSREKKESFPLTVTSAQKNPTAFYLCASSIGEEREIPGELFFGEGSRLTVL.

Notes on this clonotype: With a much larger clone just one base away, this may be a read error. The J gene is TRBJ2-7, the V gene TRBV11-1; D unclear. Germline CDR1 SGHAT, CDR2 FQDESV (reference sequence). This CDR3 has 12 amino acids. CDR3 amino acids: CANSAIWGEQYF. The CDR3 DNA is TGTGCCAACAGCGCGATTTGGGGCGAGCAGTACTTC.

The chain carries TRBV29-1 and TRBJ1-1; TRBD1 aligns across 7 bases. In germline, CDR1 is SQVTM, CDR2 ANQGSEA. Germline trimming cut 6 bases from V and 12 bases from J; bases unmatched to any gene: 10. The CDR3 length is 11 residues. CDR3 coding DNA: TGCAGCGTCGAGCAGGGGGGCTTGTCTTTCTTT. Translation gives CSVEQGGLSFF. Based on the CDR3 plus reference TRBV29-1 and TRBJ1-1, the full variable domain is SAVISQKPSRDICQRGTSLTIQCQVDSQVTMMFWYRQQPGQSLTLIATANQGSEATYESGFVIDKFPISRPNLTFSTLTVSNMSPEDSSIYLCSVEQGGLSFFGQGTRLTVV.

This clonotype has just a few counts. The rearrangement links TRBV5-1 to TRBJ1-3; TRBD1 might be the D (5 bases). The germline gives CDR1 SGHRS, CDR2 YFSETQ. The CDR3 runs to 15 residues. Trimming stripped 1 base from V and 2 bases from J, with 10 bases between. The DNA for the CDR3 is TGCGCCAGCAGCTTGAATCGGGGGGCTGGAAACACCATATATTTT. Translation: CASSLNRGAGNTIYF.

The rearrangement links TRBV20-1 to TRBJ2-7, with 7 bases aligning to TRBD2. After removal of 3 bases from V and 3 bases from J, the junction contained 14 bases not matched to a gene. Germline-derived CDR1 and CDR2 are DFQATT and SNEGSKA (reference sequence). The CDR3 has 16 residues. The CDR3 DNA is TGCAGTGCTAGCCCCCGGGACTACCAGAGGAGCTACGAGCAGTACTTC. Residues: CSASPRDYQRSYEQYF.

This clonotype appeared many times. This chain joins TRBV24-1 and TRBJ2-3; 7 positions agree with TRBD1. Unmatched junction bases numbered 15, after V lost 4 bases and J lost 3 bases. The CDR3 covers 18 residues. From germline, CDR1 is KGHDR and CDR2 SFDVKD. The CDR3 nucleotides read TGTGCCACCAGTGACCGCGCGACAGGGACGACGGGGACAGATACGCAGTATTTT. This encodes CATSDRATGTTGTDTQYF.

This chain links TRBV28 with TRBJ1-2, with 12 bases fitting TRBD1. Trimming took 3 bases from V and 5 from J; bases not matched to a gene: 7. The CDR3 sequence is 16 residues long. Germline values: CDR1 MDHEN, CDR2 SYDVKM. The CDR3 is CASSLPGQGALYGYTF. CDR3 nucleotide sequence: TGTGCCAGCAGTTTGCCGGGACAGGGGGCTCTATATGGCTACACCTTC.

Worth noting for this clonotype: A much larger clone is a single base away; this may be a read error. This chain links TRBV7-2 with TRBJ2-7; the match to TRBD1 covers 11 bases. Germline CDR1 SGHTA, CDR2 FQGNSA. J lost 2 bases, V lost 5 bases, and 5 bases had no gene match. The CDR3 spans 15 residues. CDR3 coding DNA: TGTGCCAGCAGCCCACAGGGACAGGGGGCCTACGAGCAGTACTTC. This codes for CASSPQGQGAYEQYF.